Listed below are T cell receptor beta chains from one sample, sequenced in a study of radiation and T cells in renal cell carcinoma. Sequencing used immunoSEQ multiplex PCR; TCRdb keeps in-frame clones, though not all of them. Of roughly 64,000 clones in the sample, about 83% were seen once. Sequencing was performed on blood, taken from a patient whose treatment included radiotherapy and nephrectomy. The receptors here all came from a man aged 55 to 70 with renal cell carcinoma. The CDR3 runs from the conserved cysteine through the conserved F or W. D genes are given only for firm matches. Clone size appears in some rows only: once, few, many, or a class for an expanded clone.

TRBV10-2	few	TRBJ1-1	.	TGCGCCAGCATTGGGGGCTCTGAAGCTTTCTTT	CASIGGSEAFF
TRBV7-6	.	TRBJ1-5	.	TGTGCCAGCAGCACTTCGGACGTAAGCAATCAGCCCCAGCATTTT	CASSTSDVSNQPQHF
TRBV15	.	TRBJ2-1	TRBD1	TGTGCCACCAGCAGAACCAGGACAGGGAAAATTTACAATGAGCAGTTCTTC	CATSRTRTGKIYNEQFF
TRBV5-1	.	TRBJ1-1	.	TGCGCCAGCAGCGCAGACCCATCGAACACTGAAGCTTTCTTT	CASSADPSNTEAFF
TRBV5-5	once	TRBJ2-1	.	TGTGCCAGCAGTCAGGGGCTCCAAGAGCAGTTCTTC	CASSQGLQEQFF
TRBV7-2	.	TRBJ1-2	.	TGTGCCAGCAGCTTAGTAGCAGTTGAGGGCTATGGCTACACCTTC	CASSLVAVEGYGYTF
TRBV7-6	.	TRBJ1-6	TRBD1	TGTGCCAGCAGCTTCGGACAGGCGAATTCACCCCTCCACTTT	CASSFGQANSPLHF
TRBV4-1	.	TRBJ2-5	TRBD2	TGCGCCAGCAGCCCCGGGACTAGCGGGACGGAGACCCAGTACTTC	CASSPGTSGTETQYF
TRBV5-4	once	TRBJ1-2	.	TGTGCCAGCAGCTTGGAAAAAGGCAGGACGTATGGCTACACCTTC	CASSLEKGRTYGYTF
TRBV19	few	TRBJ1-2	.	TGTGCCAGCTCTATGGCCCGACGGAGCTATGGCTACACCTTC	CASSMARRSYGYTF
TRBV7-2	.	TRBJ2-1	TRBD2	TGTGCCAGCAGCTTAGCGGGAGGGGCCCATATCTACAATGAGCAGTTCTTC	CASSLAGGAHIYNEQFF
TRBV6-5	.	TRBJ1-1	.	TGTGCCAGCAGTTACTCGAATCGGGGAGGCACTGAAGCTTTCTTT	CASSYSNRGGTEAFF
TRBV2	.	TRBJ2-3	TRBD2	TGTGCCAGCAGTCCTACCCCGGGACTAGTCGGGGATACGCAGTATTTT	CASSPTPGLVGDTQYF
TRBV5-1	.	TRBJ1-4	.	TGCGCCAGCAGCTTTGGAGGGCTCGGGAATGAAAAACTGTTTTTT	CASSFGGLGNEKLFF
TRBV4-1	.	TRBJ2-3	TRBD2	TGCGCCAGCAGCCTATCCGGGACTAGCGGGAGCGATACGCAGTATTTT	CASSLSGTSGSDTQYF
TRBV5-1	.	TRBJ2-2	.	TGCGCCAGCAGCCCGGAAGTAGTTTTCTCCGGGGAGCTGTTTTTT	CASSPEVVFSGELFF
TRBV9	once	TRBJ2-3	.	TGTGCCAGCAGCGTTCAGGGTACCACAGATACGCAGTATTTT	CASSVQGTTDTQYF
TRBV4-1	.	TRBJ2-1	TRBD1	TGCGCCAGCAGCCAAGAAACGGGACAGGGGGCGCTTAATGAGCAGTTCTTC	CASSQETGQGALNEQFF
TRBV6-5	.	TRBJ2-7	TRBD2	TGTGCCAGCATTTGGGAGGGGACCTACGAGCAGTACTTC	CASIWEGTYEQYF
TRBV19	.	TRBJ2-1	TRBD2	TGTGCCAGTAGTACTAGGACTAGCGGGAGGGTGAATGAGCAGTTCTTC	CASSTRTSGRVNEQFF
TRBV4-3	.	TRBJ2-5	.	TGCGCCAGCAGCCAAGATTTTAATCGAGGGAAAGAGACCCAGTACTTC	CASSQDFNRGKETQYF
TRBV9	.	TRBJ1-1	TRBD1	TGTGCCAGCAGCAAGACAGGGGGCGTCGGCACTGAAGCTTTCTTT	CASSKTGGVGTEAFF
TRBV30	.	TRBJ1-2	.	TGTGCCTGGAGTGTACAGCCTAACTATGGCTACACCTTC	CAWSVQPNYGYTF
TRBV6-6	few	TRBJ1-2	.	TGTGCCAGCAAGGGGGGCACCTATGGCTACACCTTC	CASKGGTYGYTF
TRBV27	.	TRBJ1-2	.	TGTGCCAGCAGTTCCAGGCCGCAGGGAGGTGGCTACACCTTC	CASSSRPQGGGYTF
TRBV5-5	.	TRBJ2-7	.	TGTGCCAGCACCCCCCTTCTGCAGGGCCCCCGTCAGTACTTC	CASTPLLQGPRQYF
TRBV10-3	.	TRBJ2-1	.	TGTGCCATCAGTGAGGGCACACCAGAAGAGCAGTTCTTC	CAISEGTPEEQFF
TRBV10-3	.	TRBJ2-1	TRBD1	TGTGCCGCCAGGGGGCGCGGAGGGGGTAGTGAGCAGTTCTTC	CAARGRGGGSEQFF
TRBV2	few	TRBJ1-2	TRBD1	TGTGCCAGCAGTGCGGGGACAGGAGGAGCTTATGGCTACACCTTC	CASSAGTGGAYGYTF
TRBV5-1	.	TRBJ1-1	.	TGCGCCAGCCGAACAGGGATATCAAGGAACACTGAAGCTTTCTTT	CASRTGISRNTEAFF
TRBV7-9	.	TRBJ1-1	.	TGTGCCAGCAGCTTACGGACACCCCTTTCTGAAGCTTTCTTT	CASSLRTPLSEAFF
TRBV30	.	TRBJ1-2	.	TGTGCCTGGGCAGGGGTCGGGGGAGGCTACACCTTC	CAWAGVGGGYTF
TRBV7-2	.	TRBJ1-2	.	TGTGCCAGCAGCTTATCTGGGGGGACGGGAGCTAACTATGGCTACACCTTC	CASSLSGGTGANYGYTF
TRBV29-1	many	TRBJ2-1	.	TGCAGCGTTGTACTAGCCCCACTACTTTATGAGCAGTTCTTC	CSVVLAPLLYEQFF
TRBV7-2	.	TRBJ2-7	TRBD2	TGTGCCAGCACAACCGGGACTAGTAGTATCTACGAGCAGTACTTC	CASTTGTSSIYEQYF
TRBV11-2	.	TRBJ2-1	TRBD2	TGTGCCAGCAGCTCGAGACTAGCGGGGGAGCTGGGGAATGAGCAGTTCTTC	CASSSRLAGELGNEQFF
TRBV4-3	once	TRBJ1-1	.	TGCGCCAGCAGCCAAGAGTTGAGGGGGAACACTGAAGCTTTCTTT	CASSQELRGNTEAFF
TRBV7-9	.	TRBJ1-4	.	TGTGCCAGCACCAAAACCGGGCCTCAGCTCGCTACAACTAATGAAAAACTGTTTTTT	CASTKTGPQLATTNEKLFF
TRBV19	.	TRBJ2-3	TRBD2	TGTGCCAGTAGTCGTAGGCGGCGGGGGGGCACAGATACGCAGTATTTT	CASSRRRRGGTDTQYF
TRBV7-8	.	TRBJ1-2	.	TGTGCCAGCAGCTTAGGTCAGGGCAGAGGCGGCTACACCTTC	CASSLGQGRGGYTF
TRBV5-4	.	TRBJ2-1	.	TGTGCCAGCAGCCCGTTCGAAATAGGCAATGAGCAGTTCTTC	CASSPFEIGNEQFF